Listed below are T cell receptor beta chains from one sample, sequenced in a study of identical twins. Each CDR3 protein gets one entry after TCRdb re-called the 5' RACE reads with MiXCR. In the table there are 450,000 to 650,000 distinct CDR3 sequences, 13% to 15% of which are singletons. These records were also assigned to another study, of yellow fever vaccine responses in identical twins.

Sequencing was performed on CD4+ T cells sorted from blood. The receptors were sampled from a woman between 18 and 29 years old in good health. Each CDR3 is given with its conserved first and last residue. The D gene is left open where the match is weak. Clone size, where shown, is once, few, many, or a class for clones that have expanded.

J gene,D gene,CDR3 length,V gene,clone size,CDR3 DNA,CDR3 protein
TRBJ2-7,.,14,TRBV6-1,.,TGTGCCAGCAAAAAAAGATCCGATTCCTACGAGCAGTACTTC,CASKKRSDSYEQYF
TRBJ2-1,TRBD2,17,TRBV5-1,many,TGCGCCAGCAGCTTGGCCTTGACTAGCGGGGTCTACAATGAGCAGTTCTTC,CASSLALTSGVYNEQFF
TRBJ2-1,.,12,TRBV9,.,TGTGCCAGCAGCGCCCTAGGCAGTGAGCAGTTCTTC,CASSALGSEQFF
TRBJ2-5,.,14,TRBV5-6,few,TGTGCCAGCAGCTTGGTGGGACCCGAAGAGACCCAGTACTTC,CASSLVGPEETQYF
TRBJ1-1,.,13,TRBV29-1,many,TGCAGCGTTGATGGAGTTGGGAGCACTGAAGCTTTCTTT,CSVDGVGSTEAFF
TRBJ1-2,.,12,TRBV2,few,TGTGCCAGCACCGAAGGAAGCTATGGCTACACCTTC,CASTEGSYGYTF
TRBJ1-1,.,13,TRBV6-6,.,TGTGCCAGCAGTTACGCTGAGGGCACTGAAGCTTTCTTT,CASSYAEGTEAFF
TRBJ2-3,TRBD2,16,TRBV28,.,TGTGCCAGCAGTAGACCGGGACTAGCGGGACTGGGCACGCAGTATTTT,CASSRPGLAGLGTQYF
TRBJ2-1,TRBD2,20,TRBV11-1,.,TGTGCCAGCAGCCTCGGGACTAGCGGGAGTAGTGGGAGCTCCTACAATGAGCAGTTCTTC,CASSLGTSGSSGSSYNEQFF
TRBJ1-6,.,16,TRBV3-1,.,TGTGCCAGCAGCCAAGAATGGACCGGAGGTTATTCACCCCTCCACTTT,CASSQEWTGGYSPLHF
TRBJ1-3,.,15,TRBV5-6,few,TGTGCCAGCAGCTTGCGGGGGACGGCTGGAAACACCATATATTTT,CASSLRGTAGNTIYF
TRBJ1-1,TRBD1,16,TRBV5-1,.,TGCGCCAGCAGCCCTTCCCGGGACAGGGAGGGGACTGAAGCTTTCTTT,CASSPSRDREGTEAFF
TRBJ1-5,.,16,TRBV5-1,few,TGCGCCAGCAGCTCAGGACAGCTAGATAGCAATCAGCCCCAGCATTTT,CASSSGQLDSNQPQHF
TRBJ1-2,.,13,TRBV5-1,many,TGCGCCAGCAGGATGAATGAGGACTATGGCTACACCTTC,CASRMNEDYGYTF
TRBJ1-6,TRBD1,14,TRBV20-1,.,TGCAGTGCTGGACAGGGGAGTGGTAATTCACCCCTCCACTTT,CSAGQGSGNSPLHF
TRBJ2-2,TRBD2,17,TRBV9,.,TGTGCCAGCAGTACCCTCCTTTTAGCGGGGCAAACCGGGGAGCTGTTTTTT,CASSTLLLAGQTGELFF
TRBJ2-7,.,15,TRBV7-9,once,TGTGCCAGCAGCCCATGGGGGATAGGGACCTACGAGCAGTACTTC,CASSPWGIGTYEQYF
TRBJ2-7,TRBD2,14,TRBV12-3/TRBV12-4,few,TGTGCCAGCAGTTGGACTAGCGGGAGTTACGAGCAGTACTTC,CASSWTSGSYEQYF
TRBJ2-7,.,15,TRBV10-3,.,TGTGCCATCAGCCCTAGGGGCGCGACATCCTGCGAGCAGTACTTC,CAISPRGATSCEQYF
TRBJ1-2,TRBD1,15,TRBV6-5,few,TGTGCCAGCAGTTCTCCAAGACAGGGATTCTATGGCTACACCTTC,CASSSPRQGFYGYTF
TRBJ2-1,TRBD2,17,TRBV5-1,.,TGCGCCAGCAGCTTCAATACGACTAGCGGGAGAATCAATGAGCAGTTCTTC,CASSFNTTSGRINEQFF
TRBJ2-7,.,14,TRBV12-3/TRBV12-4,few,TGTGCCAGCAGGTGGGATTCCACTCTCGGCGAGCAGTACTTC,CASRWDSTLGEQYF
TRBJ2-1,TRBD2,15,TRBV11-2,few,TGTGCCAGCAGCCCGGAAAGACTAGCGCCCAATGAGCAGTTCTTC,CASSPERLAPNEQFF
TRBJ2-2,.,16,TRBV28,.,TGTGCCAGCACCCCATGGGGGCGGGAGAACACCGGGGAGCTGTTTTTT,CASTPWGRENTGELFF
TRBJ2-7,TRBD2,14,TRBV2,few,TGTGCCAGCAGTGAAACTAGCGGGAGTGGCGAGCAGTACTTC,CASSETSGSGEQYF
TRBJ1-2,.,12,TRBV18,many,TGTGCCAGCTCACCGATGGGGGATGGCTACACCTTC,CASSPMGDGYTF
TRBJ1-5,.,12,TRBV6-5,many,TGTGCCAGCAGGGAGGGGAATCAGCCCCAGCATTTT,CASREGNQPQHF